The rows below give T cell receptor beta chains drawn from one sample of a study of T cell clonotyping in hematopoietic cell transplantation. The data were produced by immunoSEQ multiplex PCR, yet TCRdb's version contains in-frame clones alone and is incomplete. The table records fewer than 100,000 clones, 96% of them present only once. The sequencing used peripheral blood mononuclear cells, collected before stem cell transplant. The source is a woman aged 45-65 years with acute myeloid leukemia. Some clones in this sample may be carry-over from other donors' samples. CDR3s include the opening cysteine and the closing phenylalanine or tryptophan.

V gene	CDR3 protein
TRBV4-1	CASSRPGLGRDNGNTIYF
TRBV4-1	CASSLPGQNTEAFF
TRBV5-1	CASSLAGNPFTGELFF
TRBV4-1	CASSVNRENQPQHF
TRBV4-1	CASSQESSGSVYEQFF
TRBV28	CASSSWQTKNTEAFF
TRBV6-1	CASSGTLNTEAFF
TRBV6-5	CASSYSVGSGGNTIYF
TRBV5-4	CASSSGETQYF
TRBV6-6	CASSPQGTGNSPLHF
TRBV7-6	CASSLAGYRGVGGEQYF
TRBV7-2	CASSLADGIYGYTF
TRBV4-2	CASSQDGQGNQPQHF
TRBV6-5	CASSYMAGVEETQYF
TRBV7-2	CASSLQDGVDTEAFF
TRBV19	CASSPRAGGTYQPQHF
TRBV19	CASSPDRVIQETQYF
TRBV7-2	CASSLGRTTEAFF
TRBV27	CASSSPGQGADGYTF
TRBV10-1	CASSESRGASYEQYF
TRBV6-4	CASSLEAKDTQYF
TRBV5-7	CASSCSANEQFF
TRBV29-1	CSGGTSGLFETQYF
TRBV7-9	CASISPGGVEYF
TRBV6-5	CASSYSGPRPYTF
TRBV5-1	CASSLEQATDTQYF
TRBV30	CAWSEQGLLMVGYTF
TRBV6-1	CASSEALLGFGNTEAFF
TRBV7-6	CASSNNREETQYF
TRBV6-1	CASSRTGDGYTF
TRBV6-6	CASSYGSRGTDTQYF
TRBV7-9	CASSLSRNYGYTF
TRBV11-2	CASSLDQVVKETQYF
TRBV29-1	CSVEGQGGTEAFF
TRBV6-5	CASSYSGGGGTDTQYF
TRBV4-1	CASSQGQGDGYTF
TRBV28	CASRTGPNYGYTF
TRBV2	CASSYPDGYTF
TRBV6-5	CASSYSGGFTEAFF
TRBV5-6	CASSLVPGVYNEQFF
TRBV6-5	CASIGLAGRYEQYF
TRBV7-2	CASSFFENTYTEAFF
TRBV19	CASSHRGLNTEAFF
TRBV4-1	CASSQPGGPRKLFF
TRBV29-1	CSVRQGIVTGELFF
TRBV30	CAWSPIDAGSYEQYF
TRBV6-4	CASSAGEGVIQFF
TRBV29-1	CSVDKMVPSNTEAFF
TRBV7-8	CASSLAGTGNTEAFF
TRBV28	CASSLGLVPYEQYF
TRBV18	CASSPGTSPDNEQFF
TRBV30	CAGGQGTDTQYF
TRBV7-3	CASRNTGGYEQYF
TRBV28	CASSPYRDQETQYF
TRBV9	CASSATGGQVEKLFF
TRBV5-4	CASSLVTIGTDTQYF
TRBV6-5	CASRQNKETQYF
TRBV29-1	CSVEKRVTGNTEAFF